Listed here are 24 T cell receptor beta chains from one sample, sequenced in a study of shared clonotypes between healthy human individuals. Assay used: immunoSEQ multiplex PCR; TCRdb lists only in-frame clones, some missing. The repertoire holds 600,000 to 750,000 clones, with roughly 88% as singletons. Specimen: memory CD8+ T cells from PBMCs. The subset is: CD45RO+ cells pooled with CCR7-negative TemRA cells. The receptors were sampled from a man aged 18-30 years in good health. Some clones in this sample may be carry-over from other donors' samples.

This clone appeared once. V usage is TRBV15 and J usage is TRBJ2-3, with 8 nucleotides matching TRBD2. In germline, CDR1 is LNHNV, CDR2 YYDKDF (reference sequence). The ends lost 0 bases at V and 5 bases at J; junction bases unmatched: 4. The CDR3 has 15 amino acids. The chain's CDR3 is CATSRDGTRLDTQYF. In nucleotides, the CDR3 is TGTGCCACCAGCAGAGATGGGACTAGATTAGATACGCAGTATTTT.

The rearrangement links TRBV7-9 to TRBJ2-3; D unclear. Germline CDR1 and CDR2: SEHNR and FQNEAQ (reference sequence). This CDR3 is built from 12 residues. V was shortened by 3 bases and J by 4 bases, with 5 bases between the two germline ends. The CDR3: CASSFLADTQYF. CDR3 in DNA: TGTGCCAGCAGCTTTTTGGCAGATACGCAGTATTTT.

For this clone: Other DNA sequences within the sample encode an identical CDR3. This chain connects TRBV28 to TRBJ1-5; D is unresolved. CDR1 is MDHEN and CDR2 is SYDVKM in the germline V gene. The CDR3 runs 11 residues. Trimming shortened V by 2 bases and J by 7 bases, and 3 bases separated the two germline ends. In DNA form, the CDR3 reads TGTGCCAGCAGTTTAGGGCAGCCCCAGCATTTT. Translation gives CASSLGQPQHF.

This clone has more than one count but fewer than ten. The chain combines TRBV4-1 with TRBJ1-1; D might be TRBD1 (5 bases). The CDR3 length is 16 residues. The V gene lost 4 bases and the J gene lost 1 base, with 16 bases spanning the gap. Germline V gene lookup returns CDR1 MGHRA and CDR2 YSYEKL. DNA for the CDR3: TGCGCCAGCAGCCCACGATGGACATCTACGAACACTGAAGCTTTCTTT. Its translation is CASSPRWTSTNTEAFF.

J is TRBJ2-7 and V is TRBV27, with 9 positions matching TRBD2. CDR3 length: 16 residues. Germline lookup yields CDR1 MNHEY and CDR2 SMNVEV (reference sequence). V was clipped by 1 base and J by 7 bases; unmatched bases: 11. This CDR3 reads CASSLLGSGRPEEQYF. The CDR3 DNA sequence: TGTGCCAGCAGTTTATTGGGTAGCGGGAGACCCGAGGAGCAGTACTTC.

The chain joins TRBV4-3 to TRBJ1-5, with D unclear. The germline V gene has CDR1 LGHNA and CDR2 YSLEER. The V end lost 0 bases, the J end lost 5 bases, and 20 bases lay between the germline ends. This CDR3 spans 18 amino acids. CDR3 loop: CASSQESSAGQEDQPQHF. The CDR3 DNA sequence: TGCGCCAGCAGCCAAGAAAGCAGTGCCGGCCAGGAGGATCAGCCCCAGCATTTT.

The chain joins TRBV11-2 to TRBJ2-1; D might be TRBD2 (5 bases). The V gene's germline CDR1 is SGHAT and CDR2 FQNNGV. The CDR3 has 17 residues. V shed 7 bases and J shed 4 bases, with 23 bases lying between them. CDR3 residues: CASTTHPGIRGYNEQFF. The CDR3 nucleotides are TGTGCCAGCACCACCCATCCCGGCATCCGAGGGTACAATGAGCAGTTCTTC. The complete variable domain, with remaining parts taken from reference TRBV11-2 and TRBJ2-1, reads EAGVAQSPRYKIIEKRQSVAFWCNPISGHATLYWYQQILGQGPKLLIQFQNNGVVDDSQLPKDRFSAERLKGVDSTLKIQPAKLEDSAVYLCASTTHPGIRGYNEQFFGPGTRLTVL.

A single count supports this clone. The V and J genes are TRBV7-9 and TRBJ2-7; D assignment may be TRBD1 or TRBD2 (5 bases each). This CDR3 has 17 residues. Trimming shortened V by 6 bases and J by 1 base, and 22 bases separated the two germline ends. CDR1 and CDR2 from the germline V gene are SEHNR and FQNEAQ (reference sequence). Written as DNA, the CDR3 is TGTGCCAGCAGTTCTCTCTCCGGGACGAGAGGGTCCTACGAGCAGTACTTC. It yields the protein CASSSLSGTRGSYEQYF.

The V and J genes are TRBV27 and TRBJ2-7; D call uncertain. CDR3 length equals 15 residues. In germline, CDR1 is MNHEY, CDR2 SMNVEV (reference sequence). V dropped 6 bases and J dropped 0 bases, with 15 bases sitting between them. The CDR3 coding sequence is TGTGCCAGCAGCCCTCGGTCTTTCAGCTCCTACGAGCAGTACTTC. As protein: CASSPRSFSSYEQYF.

The chain is built from TRBV15 and TRBJ2-2, with a weak D call TRBD2 (5 bases). Deletions cut 8 bases from V and 2 bases from J, with 9 bases between. Per germline, CDR1 LNHNV and CDR2 YYDKDF (reference sequence). The CDR3 is made up of 13 amino acids. CDR3 loop: CATASRNTGELFF. The CDR3 nucleotides are TGTGCCACCGCTAGCAGAAACACCGGGGAGCTGTTTTTT.

This clone appeared a single time. This rearrangement joins TRBV5-8 to TRBJ1-1; D gene uncertain. Trimming shortened V by 0 bases and J by 2 bases, and 11 bases separated the two germline ends. Germline assignment: CDR1 SGHTS and CDR2 YDEGEE. The CDR3 has 15 amino acids. The CDR3 is CASSLGGSRNTEAFF. CDR3 nucleotide sequence: TGTGCCAGCAGCTTGGGAGGCAGTCGTAACACTGAAGCTTTCTTT.

The chain couples TRBV19 to TRBJ1-5; D possibly corresponds to TRBD1 (5 bases). Deletions cut 6 bases from V and 0 bases from J, with 12 bases between. The CDR3 spans 15 residues. CDR1 is LNHDA, CDR2 SQIVND, per germline (reference sequence). CDR3 coding DNA: TGTGCCAGTAGGCTGACAGTTTATAGCAATCAGCCCCAGCATTTT. It specifies CASRLTVYSNQPQHF.

This chain links TRBV28 with TRBJ2-7, with D possibly matching TRBD1 (5 bases). The CDR3 consists of 19 residues. Germline CDR1 MDHEN, CDR2 SYDVKM. V lost 4 bases, J lost 2 bases, and 27 bases lay in between. The CDR3 sequence: CASSSMLPVGLGPAYEQYF. Written as DNA, the CDR3 is TGTGCCAGCAGTTCCATGTTACCTGTGGGGCTAGGACCCGCCTACGAGCAGTACTTC.

The chain links TRBV5-1 to TRBJ2-2; possible D gene TRBD1, 6 bases. Trimming left V 5 bases short and J 6 bases short, with 11 bases between. Germline V gives CDR1 SGHRS, CDR2 YFSETQ. This CDR3 region has 13 residues. This CDR3 is CASRIGQSGELFF. The CDR3 DNA follows: TGCGCCAGCAGAATAGGACAGTCCGGGGAGCTGTTTTTT.

The chain links TRBV27 to TRBJ2-7, with a possible D match to TRBD2 (5 bases). CDR1 and CDR2 (germline): MNHEY, SMNVEV (reference sequence). This CDR3 spans 15 amino acids. Trimming removed 5 bases at V and 5 bases at J, with 19 bases between. The CDR3 protein is CASSGRERPLDEQYF. CDR3 coding DNA: TGTGCCAGCAGTGGCCGAGAGCGGCCCTTGGACGAGCAGTACTTC.

The chain has TRBV18 and TRBJ2-2, with 8 positions matching TRBD1. V gave up 6 bases and J gave up 0 bases; unmatched junction bases: 12. This CDR3 comprises 18 residues. Germline CDR1 and CDR2: KGHSH and LQKENI. The CDR3 sequence: CASSLGDRRNANTGELFF. In DNA form, the CDR3 reads TGTGCCAGCTCTCTTGGGGACAGGAGAAACGCGAACACCGGGGAGCTGTTTTTT.

V gene TRBV14 combines with J gene TRBJ2-7; TRBD2 is a possible D gene (5 bases). Trimming removed 1 base at V and 0 bases at J, with 7 bases between. Germline assignment: CDR1 SGHDN and CDR2 FVKESK. The CDR3 runs to 14 residues. Here the CDR3 DNA reads TGTGCCAGCAGCCAAGTGAGCGGCTCCTACGAGCAGTACTTC. This sequence encodes CASSQVSGSYEQYF.

The CDR3 sequence: CASSPDRPSSYEQYF. For the CDR3, the DNA is TGTGCCAGCTCACCCGACAGGCCGAGCTCCTACGAGCAGTACTTC. The chain has TRBV18 and TRBJ2-5, with a possible D match to TRBD1 (6 bases). The J call may be wrong; the DNA end is better matched by TRBJ2-7. Germline V lookup: CDR1 KGHSH, CDR2 LQKENI. The CDR3 extends over 15 amino acids.

CDR3 nucleotides: TGTGCCAGCAGTTTATTAGGGACAGGGGGCATCGAGACCCAGTACTTC. Its translation is CASSLLGTGGIETQYF. The genes are TRBV27 and TRBJ2-5; the match to TRBD1 covers 12 bases. J lost 5 bases, V lost 1 base, and 5 bases had no gene match. The CDR3 loop spans 16 amino acids. Germline V lookup: CDR1 MNHEY, CDR2 SMNVEV (reference sequence).

J is TRBJ2-2 and V is TRBV15; maybe TRBD1 (6 bases). With 2 bases removed from V and 5 bases from J, the gap between germline ends came to 12 bases. The CDR3 is made up of 15 amino acids. Germline V gene data show CDR1 as LNHNV and CDR2 as YYDKDF (reference sequence). The CDR3 loop reads CATSRSAGVTGELFF. DNA of the CDR3: TGTGCCACCAGCAGATCCGCAGGGGTAACCGGGGAGCTGTTTTTT.

The chain joins TRBV9 to TRBJ2-1; unclear D gene. Between the trimmed V and J ends, which lost 0 bases and 2 bases, there was a span of 9 bases. This CDR3 is 15 amino acids long. Germline V CDR1 and CDR2: SGDLS, YYNGEE. CDR3 DNA sequence: TGTGCCAGCAGCGTAGGAGTCAGTGCCTACAATGAGCAGTTCTTC. The encoded protein is CASSVGVSAYNEQFF.

CDR3 nucleotides: TGTGCCAGCTCACCCGGGACCATCGACGAGCGCCAAAACATTCAGTACTTC. Translating gives CASSPGTIDERQNIQYF. The chain has TRBV18 and TRBJ2-4, with D perhaps matching TRBD1 or TRBD2 (5 bases each). The germline gives CDR1 KGHSH, CDR2 LQKENI. The V end was cut by 3 bases, the J end by 5 bases, with 20 bases between. The CDR3 runs 17 residues.

This clone has only a few counts. CDR3 protein: CASSLSYEAFF. For the CDR3, the DNA is TGCGCCAGCAGCTTGTCGTATGAAGCTTTCTTT. J is TRBJ1-1 and V is TRBV5-1; D is ambiguous. V was clipped by 1 base and J by 7 bases, with 5 bases between them. Germline V CDR1 and CDR2: SGHRS, YFSETQ. CDR3 size: 11 residues.

The chain couples TRBV27 to TRBJ2-5; TRBD2 might be the D (6 bases). The CDR3 is made up of 14 amino acids. Germline V gene sequence: CDR1 MNHEY, CDR2 SMNVEV (reference sequence). V was clipped by 3 bases and J by 2 bases, with 10 bases between them. The CDR3 protein is CASSFRREQETQYF. CDR3 DNA: TGTGCCAGCAGTTTTCGGCGGGAACAAGAGACCCAGTACTTC.